The entry below gives a single T cell receptor beta chain sequence along with its context. As yet, its antigen is unknown. The CDR3 extends over 12 amino acids. CDR1 SGHRS and CDR2 YFSETQ come from the germline V gene. The V end lost 4 bases, the J end lost 5 bases, and 9 bases lay between the germline ends. These data come from a study of shared clonotypes between healthy human individuals. Notes on the study in general: Estimated clonotype richness was generally higher in naive than memory subsets.

Generated by immunoSEQ multiplex PCR, the TCRdb table keeps only in-frame clones and is missing some. The profile shows about 2.3 million clones, just over 90% of them singletons. V gene TRBV5-1 combines with J gene TRBJ2-5; no reliable D call. This sequence was found in a man younger than 30 in good health. Some clones in this sample may be carry-over from other donors' samples. The sequencing input was naive CD4+ T cells from PBMCs. Subset meaning: CD45RA+ positively selected. The CDR3 DNA follows: TGCGCCAGCAGCCAGAGCAGGGAGACCCAGTACTTC. The encoded protein is CASSQSRETQYF.